This TCR beta chain was found in a study of regulatory T cells in long-lasting Graves disease. Study in general: Graves' disease counted as persistent after over 5 years of antithyroid drugs with positive TSH receptor antibodies.

Overall study findings and caveats: Since the sample size was small, accuracy may have been reduced. Newly diagnosed disease favored TRBV20-1 and TRBJ2-1 over persistent disease.

Time point: persistent/refractory GD, antithyroid drugs over 5 years with positive TRAb. There was RNA extracted from PBMCs, and the TCR library was made from it. Graves' disease diagnosis followed American Thyroid Association guidelines. Note on this clonotype: Its antigen is still unknown.

Germline V gene sequence: CDR1 MDHEN, CDR2 SYDVKM. The CDR3 has 16 amino acids. V was clipped by 3 bases and J by 0 bases, with 12 bases between them. Libraries of TCR beta came from iRepertoire HTBI primers plus Arm-PCR of CDR3 regions. TCRdb re-analysed the multiplex PCR reads in MiXCR, keeping a single row per CDR3 protein. The table lists a few hundred thousand distinct CDR3 sequences, approximately 23% of them singletons. The specimen comprised peripheral blood mononuclear cells (PBMCs), sampled when the disease was refractory, from a patient treated with antithyroid drugs. The clonotype comes from a woman between 40 and 55 years old with Graves disease. The J gene is TRBJ2-1, the V gene TRBV28, with D possibly matching TRBD2 (5 bases). CDR3 region: CASSFIARSSYNEQFF. In DNA, the CDR3 is TGTGCCAGCAGTTTTATAGCGCGCAGCTCCTACAATGAGCAGTTCTTC.